One sample yielded the 18 T cell receptor beta chains listed below, sequenced in a study of post-analysis software for immune sequencing data. Study outcomes and limitations: When patients were compared with controls, five TRBV segments were more frequent, TRBV5-6, TRBV5-1 and TRBV20-1 among them.

The TCR beta cDNA libraries contained unique molecular identifiers. MiXCR was run by TCRdb on the PCR reads, yielding one entry per CDR3 protein. Of hundreds of thousands of distinct CDR3 sequences listed, approximately 30% are singletons. No antigens are known for them. Sequences were obtained from blood. All receptors derive from a girl aged 10-17 years with multiple sclerosis.

The chain combines TRBV9 with TRBJ2-5, with 7 bases aligning to TRBD1. Unmatched junction bases numbered 14, after V lost 2 bases and J lost 1 base. The germline V gene has CDR1 SGDLS and CDR2 YYNGEE. The CDR3 spans 18 residues. The CDR3 sequence: CASSVRDRGLGAQETQYF. The CDR3 DNA sequence: TGTGCCAGCAGCGTCCGGGACAGAGGGCTTGGGGCCCAAGAGACCCAGTACTTC.

This clonotype was seen a few times. V gene TRBV2 combines with J gene TRBJ2-7, with 8 bases fitting TRBD2. Germline loops: CDR1 SNHLY, CDR2 FYNNEI. The trim removed 1 base at V and 2 bases at J, leaving 7 bases unmatched. The CDR3 sequence is 16 residues long. The CDR3 bases are TGTGCCAGCAGTGAAGGTTCTAGCGGGTCACCCTACGAGCAGTACTTC. Amino acid sequence: CASSEGSSGSPYEQYF.

This clonotype was observed a handful of times. The rearrangement links TRBV7-2 to TRBJ2-5; TRBD2 aligns across 10 bases. The CDR3 is 15 residues long. Germline V gene sequence: CDR1 SGHTA, CDR2 FQGNSA. V shed 11 bases, J shed 5 bases, and the junction held 14 bases outside the gene matches. For the CDR3, the DNA is TGTGCCGGCTCTATTCGGGGACTAGCGACGGAGACCCAGTACTTC. Translating it yields CAGSIRGLATETQYF.

The rearrangement uses TRBV5-1 and TRBJ2-7, with D hard to call. The CDR3 runs 14 residues. In germline, CDR1 is SGHRS, CDR2 YFSETQ. V shed 1 base and J shed 2 bases, with 10 bases lying between them. The CDR3 protein is CASSLTPGPYEQYF. The DNA of the CDR3 is TGCGCCAGCAGCTTGACACCGGGCCCCTACGAGCAGTACTTC. Based on the CDR3 plus reference TRBV5-1 and TRBJ2-7, the full variable domain is KAGVTQTPRYLIKTRGQQVTLSCSPISGHRSVSWYQQTPGQGLQFLFEYFSETQRNKGNFPGRFSGRQFSNSRSEMNVSTLELGDSALYLCASSLTPGPYEQYFGPGTRLTVT.

The chain employs TRBV11-2 and TRBJ2-5, with D possibly being TRBD2 (5 bases). V lost 0 bases and J 5 bases, leaving 13 bases between the germline ends. This CDR3 is built from 15 residues. The germline gives CDR1 SGHAT, CDR2 FQNNGV. In DNA form, the CDR3 reads TGTGCCAGCAGCTTAGAGTGGAGGCCCGGTGAGACCCAGTACTTC. This translates into CASSLEWRPGETQYF.

This clonotype was recorded a few times. The J gene is TRBJ2-7, the V gene TRBV28, with a possible D match to TRBD2 (6 bases). Germline V CDR1 and CDR2: MDHEN, SYDVKM. The CDR3 extends over 13 amino acids. Trimming removed 11 bases at V and 1 base at J, with 15 bases between. In nucleotides, the CDR3 is TGTGCCGGGGGAGGCGGCCTTTCCTACGAGCAGTACTTC. Translated, it gives CAGGGGLSYEQYF.

The chain couples TRBV6-5 to TRBJ2-7, with D possibly TRBD2 on 6 matching bases. This CDR3 region has 16 residues. Germline assignment: CDR1 MNHEY and CDR2 SVGAGI. V lost 6 bases to trimming and J lost 4 bases, with 22 bases between them. The DNA for the CDR3 is TGTGCCAGCAGCCAACCCATGGCGGGAAATTCGTACGAGCAGTACTTC. It encodes CASSQPMAGNSYEQYF.

This clonotype was picked up one time. V is TRBV20-1 and J is TRBJ1-1; D not resolved. CDR1 and CDR2 (germline): DFQATT, SNEGSKA (reference sequence). V was cut by 3 bases and J by 1 base, with 6 bases left in between. This CDR3 has 12 residues. CDR3 sequence: CSASRRNTEAFF. CDR3 DNA sequence: TGCAGTGCTAGCCGCAGGAACACTGAAGCTTTCTTT.

This clonotype was picked up a small number of times. This chain joins TRBV29-1 and TRBJ2-1, with TRBD2 matching 13 bases. With 6 bases clipped from V and 4 bases from J, the junction kept 3 bases outside the gene matches. From germline, CDR1 is SQVTM and CDR2 ANQGSEA. The CDR3 spans 14 residues. CDR3 sequence (DNA): TGCAGCGTGTTGGGACTAGCGGGATACAATGAGCAGTTCTTC. Protein: CSVLGLAGYNEQFF.

The chain employs TRBV14 and TRBJ2-3; TRBD2 matches at 10 bases. The CDR3 extends over 16 amino acids. Trimming at V came to 4 bases and at J to 2 bases, leaving 6 bases not matched to a gene. CDR1 SGHDN and CDR2 FVKESK come from the germline V gene. The CDR3 loop reads CASSLEREGLTDTQYF. In DNA, the CDR3 is TGTGCCAGCAGCCTGGAGCGGGAGGGCCTCACAGATACGCAGTATTTT.

The rearrangement links TRBV25-1 to TRBJ1-2, with D hard to call. Trimming took off 4 bases at V and 7 bases at J, with 13 bases between the two ends. CDR3 length equals 13 residues. In germline, CDR1 is MGHDK, CDR2 SYGVNS. CDR3 amino acids: CASSGLFWCGYTF. CDR3 DNA sequence: TGTGCCAGCAGTGGTCTTTTTTGGTGTGGCTACACCTTC.

The V call is TRBV5-5, the J call TRBJ1-5, with 9 bases matching TRBD1. J gave up 7 bases and V 3 bases, and 8 bases lay outside the gene matches. CDR1 and CDR2 from the germline V gene are SGHKS and YYEKEE (reference sequence). This CDR3 is 15 amino acids long. CDR3 bases: TGTGCCAGCAGCTGGGGACAGGGCAGGGAACAGCCCCAGCATTTT. Amino acids: CASSWGQGREQPQHF.

This clonotype was seen repeatedly, ten times or more. J is TRBJ2-3 and V is TRBV29-1; a weak D match, TRBD1 (5 bases). In germline, CDR1 is SQVTM, CDR2 ANQGSEA. Trimming removed 7 bases from V and 0 bases from J, with 14 bases in between. CDR3 length: 14 residues. CDR3 loop: CSAPGRVSTDTQYF. The CDR3 DNA follows: TGCAGCGCGCCCGGCAGGGTTAGCACAGATACGCAGTATTTT.

This clonotype was seen only a few times. This rearrangement joins TRBV28 to TRBJ2-1, with a weak D call TRBD1 (5 bases). V was pared by 5 bases and J by 0 bases, with 11 bases between. This CDR3 has 15 amino acids. The germline CDR1 and CDR2 sequences are MDHEN and SYDVKM. This CDR3 reads CASSAGPGSYNEQFF. The CDR3 nucleotides read TGTGCCAGCAGTGCAGGGCCGGGCTCCTACAATGAGCAGTTCTTC. The whole variable domain, filled in from reference TRBV28 and TRBJ2-1, reads DVKVTQSSRYLVKRTGEKVFLECVQDMDHENMFWYRQDPGLGLRLIYFSYDVKMKEKGDIPEGYSVSREKKERFSLILESASTNQTSMYLCASSAGPGSYNEQFFGPGTRLTVL.

In DNA, the CDR3 is TGTGCCAGCACTAATGGCGGACAGTCAACCTACGAGCAGTACTTC. Protein: CASTNGGQSTYEQYF. The chain combines TRBV12-3 or TRBV12-4 with TRBJ2-7; the D gene is possibly TRBD1 (6 bases). This CDR3 has 15 amino acids. Trimming removed 7 bases at V and 2 bases at J, with 18 bases between.

This clonotype was detected a few times. The V gene is TRBV25-1, the J gene TRBJ2-3; the D is unclear. Germline CDR1 MGHDK, CDR2 SYGVNS. The ends were cut back, 4 bases at V and 2 bases at J, with 16 bases in the middle. The CDR3 extends over 16 amino acids. The CDR3 coding sequence is TGTGCCAGCAGTGGTAAGCCTAGTTGGAACACAGATACGCAGTATTTT. Translating gives CASSGKPSWNTDTQYF.

The genes are TRBV3-1 and TRBJ2-2; weak D call: TRBD1 (6 bases). Germline lookup yields CDR1 LGHDT and CDR2 YNNKEL (reference sequence). The V end was cut by 5 bases, the J end by 1 base, with 11 bases between. The CDR3 loop spans 15 amino acids. The CDR3 loop is CASSLAQGNTGELFF. CDR3 sequence (DNA): TGTGCCAGCAGCTTGGCACAGGGGAACACCGGGGAGCTGTTTTTT.

This clonotype was detected a few times. The rearrangement joins TRBV7-2 to TRBJ1-6; maybe TRBD1 (5 bases). This CDR3 contains 15 residues. The germline V gene encodes CDR1 SGHTA and CDR2 FQGNSA. Trimming removed 3 bases from V and 8 bases from J, with 14 bases in between. The chain's CDR3 is CASSLGGDSYSPLHF. Written as DNA, the CDR3 is TGTGCCAGCAGCTTGGGAGGTGACAGCTATTCACCCCTCCACTTT.